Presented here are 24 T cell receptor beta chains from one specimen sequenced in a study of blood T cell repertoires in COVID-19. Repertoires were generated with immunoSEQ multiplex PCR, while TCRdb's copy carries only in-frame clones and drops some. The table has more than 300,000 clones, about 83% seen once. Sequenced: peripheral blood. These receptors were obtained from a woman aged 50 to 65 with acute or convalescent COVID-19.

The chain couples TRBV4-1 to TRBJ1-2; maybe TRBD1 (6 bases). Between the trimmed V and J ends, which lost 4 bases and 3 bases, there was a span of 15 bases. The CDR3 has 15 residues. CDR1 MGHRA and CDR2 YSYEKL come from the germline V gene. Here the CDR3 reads CASSRTGREDYGYTF. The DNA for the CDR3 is TGCGCCAGCAGCCGTACAGGGAGGGAGGACTATGGCTACACCTTC.

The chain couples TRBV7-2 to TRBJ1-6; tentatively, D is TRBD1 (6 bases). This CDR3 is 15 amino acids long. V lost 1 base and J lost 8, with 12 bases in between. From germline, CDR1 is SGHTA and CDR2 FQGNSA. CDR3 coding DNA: TGTGCCAGCAGCTTAGTCACAGGGTCGGATTCACCCCTCCACTTT. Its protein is CASSLVTGSDSPLHF.

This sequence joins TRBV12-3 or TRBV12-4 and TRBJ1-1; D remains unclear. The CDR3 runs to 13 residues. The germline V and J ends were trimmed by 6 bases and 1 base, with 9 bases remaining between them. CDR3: CASRKTWNTEAFF. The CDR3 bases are TGTGCCAGCAGGAAGACTTGGAACACTGAAGCTTTCTTT.

The CDR3 DNA follows: TGCGCCAGCAGCTTGGAGGGGACAGGGGCTTCACCCCTCCACTTT. It yields the protein CASSLEGTGASPLHF. J is TRBJ1-6 and V is TRBV5-1, with TRBD1 identical over 10 bases. The CDR3 has 15 amino acids. Unmatched junction bases numbered 3, after V lost 0 bases and J lost 9 bases. Germline V gene sequence: CDR1 SGHRS, CDR2 YFSETQ.

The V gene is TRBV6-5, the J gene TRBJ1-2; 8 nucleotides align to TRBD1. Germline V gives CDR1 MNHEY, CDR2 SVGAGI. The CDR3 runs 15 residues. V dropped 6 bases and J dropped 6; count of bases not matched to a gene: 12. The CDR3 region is CASSSLGQGTDGYTF. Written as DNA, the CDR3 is TGTGCCAGCAGCTCTCTAGGACAGGGAACGGATGGCTACACCTTC.

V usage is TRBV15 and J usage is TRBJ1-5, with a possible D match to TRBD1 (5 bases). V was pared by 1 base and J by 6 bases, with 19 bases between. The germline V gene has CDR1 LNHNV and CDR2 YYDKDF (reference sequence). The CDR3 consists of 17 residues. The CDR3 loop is CATSRGRVEGPGQPQHF. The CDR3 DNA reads TGTGCCACCAGCAGAGGGAGGGTCGAGGGGCCAGGTCAGCCCCAGCATTTT.

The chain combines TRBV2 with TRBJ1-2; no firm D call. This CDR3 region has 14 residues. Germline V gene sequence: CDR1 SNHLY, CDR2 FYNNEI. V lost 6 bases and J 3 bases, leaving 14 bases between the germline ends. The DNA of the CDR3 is TGTGCCAGCAGGCTAAGGCGGGAAGACTATGGCTACACCTTC. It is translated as CASRLRREDYGYTF.

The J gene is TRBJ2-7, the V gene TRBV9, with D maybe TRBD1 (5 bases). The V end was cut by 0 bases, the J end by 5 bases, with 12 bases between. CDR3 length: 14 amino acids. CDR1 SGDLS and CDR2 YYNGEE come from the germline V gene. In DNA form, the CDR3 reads TGTGCCAGCAGCGTAGTCCCAGGGAATGACGAGCAGTACTTC. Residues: CASSVVPGNDEQYF.

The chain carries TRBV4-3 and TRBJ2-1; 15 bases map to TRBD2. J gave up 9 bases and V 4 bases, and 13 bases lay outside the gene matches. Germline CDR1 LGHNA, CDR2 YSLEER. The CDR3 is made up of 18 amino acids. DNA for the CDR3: TGCGCCAGCAGCCCCCATCTAGGACCGGGACTAGCGGGAGGTGAGCAGTTCTTC. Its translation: CASSPHLGPGLAGGEQFF.

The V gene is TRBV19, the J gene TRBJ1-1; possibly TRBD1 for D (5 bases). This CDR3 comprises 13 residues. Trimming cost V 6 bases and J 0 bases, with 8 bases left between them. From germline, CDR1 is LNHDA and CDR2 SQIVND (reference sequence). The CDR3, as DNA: TGTGCCAGTAGGCAGGGTTTGAACACTGAAGCTTTCTTT. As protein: CASRQGLNTEAFF.

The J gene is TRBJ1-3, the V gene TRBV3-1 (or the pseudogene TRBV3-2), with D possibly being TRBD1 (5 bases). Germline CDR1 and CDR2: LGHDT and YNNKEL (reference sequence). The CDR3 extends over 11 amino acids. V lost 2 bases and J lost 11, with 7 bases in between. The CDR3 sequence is CASSQSGSIYF. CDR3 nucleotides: TGTGCCAGCAGCCAATCAGGGTCCATATATTTT.

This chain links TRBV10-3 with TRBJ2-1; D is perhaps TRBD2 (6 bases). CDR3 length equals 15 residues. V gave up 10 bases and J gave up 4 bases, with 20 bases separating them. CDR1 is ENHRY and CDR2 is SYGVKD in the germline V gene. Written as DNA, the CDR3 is TGTGCCACCGTGGTAGCTTTAGGGAGGTACAATGAGCAGTTCTTC. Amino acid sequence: CATVVALGRYNEQFF.

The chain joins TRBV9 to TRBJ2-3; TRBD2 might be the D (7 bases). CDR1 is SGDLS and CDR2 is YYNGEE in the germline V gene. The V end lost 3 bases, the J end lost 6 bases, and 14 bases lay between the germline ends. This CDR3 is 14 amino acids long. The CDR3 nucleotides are TGTGCCAGCAGCGCGGGGGGCGCCGGGGATACGCAGTATTTT. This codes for CASSAGGAGDTQYF.

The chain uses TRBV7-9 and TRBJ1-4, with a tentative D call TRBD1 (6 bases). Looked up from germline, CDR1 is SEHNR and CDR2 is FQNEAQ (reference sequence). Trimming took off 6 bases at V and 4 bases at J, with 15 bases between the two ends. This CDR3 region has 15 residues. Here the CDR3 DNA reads TGTGCCAGCAGAGATCGACAGGATTTTAATGAAAAACTGTTTTTT. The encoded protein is CASRDRQDFNEKLFF.

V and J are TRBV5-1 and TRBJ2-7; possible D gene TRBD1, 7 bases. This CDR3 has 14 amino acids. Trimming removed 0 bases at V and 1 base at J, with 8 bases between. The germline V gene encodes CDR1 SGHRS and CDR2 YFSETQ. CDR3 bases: TGCGCCAGCAGCTTGGCAGGGGGGTCCTACGAGCAGTACTTC. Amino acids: CASSLAGGSYEQYF.

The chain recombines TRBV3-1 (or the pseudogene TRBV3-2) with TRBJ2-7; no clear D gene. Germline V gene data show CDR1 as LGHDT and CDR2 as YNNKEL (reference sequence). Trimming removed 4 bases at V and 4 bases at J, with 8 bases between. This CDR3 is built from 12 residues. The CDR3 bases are TGTGCCAGCAGCCTCATCAGTTACGAGCAGTACTTC. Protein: CASSLISYEQYF.

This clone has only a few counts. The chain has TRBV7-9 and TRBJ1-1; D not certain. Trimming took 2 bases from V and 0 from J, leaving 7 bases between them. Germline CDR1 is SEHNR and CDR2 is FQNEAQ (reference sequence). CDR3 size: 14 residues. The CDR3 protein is CASSLPGVNTEAFF. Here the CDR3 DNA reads TGTGCCAGCAGCTTACCAGGTGTGAACACTGAAGCTTTCTTT.

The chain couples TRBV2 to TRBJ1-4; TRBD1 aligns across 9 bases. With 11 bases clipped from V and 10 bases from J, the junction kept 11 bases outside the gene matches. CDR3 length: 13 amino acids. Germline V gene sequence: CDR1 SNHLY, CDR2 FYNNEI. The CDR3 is CAGHRTGEGKLFF. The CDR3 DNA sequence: TGTGCCGGCCATAGGACAGGGGAGGGAAAACTGTTTTTT.

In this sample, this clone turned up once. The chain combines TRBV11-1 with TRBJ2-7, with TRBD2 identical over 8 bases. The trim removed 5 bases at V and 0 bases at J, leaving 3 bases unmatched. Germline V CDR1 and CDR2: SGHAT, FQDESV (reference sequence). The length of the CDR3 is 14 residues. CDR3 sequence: CASSPGLASYEQYF. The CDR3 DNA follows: TGTGCCAGCAGCCCAGGACTAGCCTCCTACGAGCAGTACTTC. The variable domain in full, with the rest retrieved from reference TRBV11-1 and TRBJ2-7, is EAEVAQSPRYKITEKSQAVAFWCDPISGHATLYWYRQILGQGPELLVQFQDESVVDDSQLPKDRFSAERLKGVDSTLKIQPAELGDSAMYLCASSPGLASYEQYFGPGTRLTVT.

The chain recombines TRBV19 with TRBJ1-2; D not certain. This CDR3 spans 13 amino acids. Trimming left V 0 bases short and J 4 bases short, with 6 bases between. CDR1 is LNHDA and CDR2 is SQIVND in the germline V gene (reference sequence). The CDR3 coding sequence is TGTGCCAGTAGTATAGATCTCGGCTATGGCTACACCTTC. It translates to CASSIDLGYGYTF.

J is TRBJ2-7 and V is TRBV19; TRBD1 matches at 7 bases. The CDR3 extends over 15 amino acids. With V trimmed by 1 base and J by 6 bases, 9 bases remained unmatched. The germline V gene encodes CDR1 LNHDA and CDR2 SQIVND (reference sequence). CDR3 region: CASSIARTGTGEQYF. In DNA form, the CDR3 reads TGTGCCAGTAGTATAGCCCGGACAGGAACCGGCGAGCAGTACTTC.

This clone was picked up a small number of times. CDR3: CASSLTSSGGQTQYF. The CDR3 DNA reads as TGTGCCAGCAGCTTAACAAGCAGCGGTGGGCAGACCCAGTACTTC. The chain recombines TRBV7-3 with TRBJ2-5, with D maybe TRBD2 (5 bases). The V and J ends lost 0 bases and 6 bases respectively, with 14 bases between them. CDR3 size: 15 residues. Per the germline V gene, CDR1 is SGHTA and CDR2 is FQGTGA.

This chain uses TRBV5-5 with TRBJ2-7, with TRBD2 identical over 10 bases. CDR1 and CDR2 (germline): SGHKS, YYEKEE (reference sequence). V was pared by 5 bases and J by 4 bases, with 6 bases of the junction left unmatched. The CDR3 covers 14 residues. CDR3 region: CASRRTSGVYEQYF. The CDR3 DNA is TGTGCCAGCAGAAGGACTAGCGGTGTATACGAGCAGTACTTC.

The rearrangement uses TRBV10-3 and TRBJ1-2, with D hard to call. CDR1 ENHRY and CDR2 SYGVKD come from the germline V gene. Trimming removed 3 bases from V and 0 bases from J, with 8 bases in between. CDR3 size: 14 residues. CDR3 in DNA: TGTGCCATCAGTGATTCGGTAGCTAACTATGGCTACACCTTC. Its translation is CAISDSVANYGYTF.